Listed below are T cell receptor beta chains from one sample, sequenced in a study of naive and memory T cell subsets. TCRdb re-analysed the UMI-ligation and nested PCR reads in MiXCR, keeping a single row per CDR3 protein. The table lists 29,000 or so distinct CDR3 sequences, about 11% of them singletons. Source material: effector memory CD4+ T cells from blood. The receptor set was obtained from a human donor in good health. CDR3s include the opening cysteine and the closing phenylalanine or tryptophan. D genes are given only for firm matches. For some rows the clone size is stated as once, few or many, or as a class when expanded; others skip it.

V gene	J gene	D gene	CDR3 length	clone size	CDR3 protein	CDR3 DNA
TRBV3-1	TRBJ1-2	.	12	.	CASSQVGEGYTF	TGTGCCAGCAGCCAAGTCGGGGAAGGCTACACCTTC
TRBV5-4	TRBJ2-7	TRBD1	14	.	CASTRAGGVYEQYF	TGTGCCAGCACAAGGGCAGGGGGAGTTTACGAGCAGTACTTC
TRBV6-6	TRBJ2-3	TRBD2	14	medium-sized	CASSRGGPEDTQYF	TGTGCCAGCAGCCGCGGGGGGCCCGAAGATACGCAGTATTTT
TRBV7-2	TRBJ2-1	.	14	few	CASSLQFESGEQFF	TGTGCCAGCAGCTTGCAGTTTGAGAGTGGTGAGCAGTTCTTC
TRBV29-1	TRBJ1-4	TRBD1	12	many	CSVTGAGEKLFF	TGCAGCGTTACAGGGGCGGGGGAAAAACTGTTTTTT
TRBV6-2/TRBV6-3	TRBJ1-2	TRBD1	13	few	CASSRDSYYGYTF	TGTGCCAGCAGTCGGGACAGCTACTATGGCTACACCTTC
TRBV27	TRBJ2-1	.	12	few	CASSSRGEGGFF	TGTGCCAGCAGTTCCCGTGGTGAAGGGGGGTTCTTC
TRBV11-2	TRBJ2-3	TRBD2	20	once	CASSLGRERGHHPGTDTQYF	TGTGCCAGCAGCTTGGGCCGAGAGCGGGGGCACCACCCTGGGACAGATACGCAGTATTTT
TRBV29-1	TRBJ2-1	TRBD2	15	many	CSVDIPLAGTIEQFF	TGCAGCGTTGATATCCCCCTAGCGGGGACTATTGAGCAGTTCTTC
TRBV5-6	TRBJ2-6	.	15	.	CASSLRGAGANVLTF	TGTGCCAGCAGCTTGAGGGGGGCTGGGGCCAACGTCCTGACTTTC
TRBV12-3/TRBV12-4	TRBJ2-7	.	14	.	CASSLAQGGFEQYF	TGTGCCAGCAGTTTAGCACAGGGCGGATTCGAGCAGTACTTC
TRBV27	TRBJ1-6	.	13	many	CASSLNPQGPLHF	TGTGCCAGCAGTTTAAATCCCCAGGGGCCCCTCCACTTT
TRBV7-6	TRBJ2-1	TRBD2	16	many	CASSQIAGEPYNEQFF	TGTGCCAGCAGCCAGATAGCGGGTGAACCTTACAATGAGCAGTTCTTC
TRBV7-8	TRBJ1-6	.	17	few	CASSFMGERSYNSPLHF	TGTGCCAGCAGCTTTATGGGGGAGCGGTCCTATAATTCACCCCTCCACTTT
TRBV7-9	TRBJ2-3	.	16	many	CASSFLQGLPTDTQYF	TGTGCCAGCAGCTTCCTACAGGGACTACCTACAGATACGCAGTATTTT
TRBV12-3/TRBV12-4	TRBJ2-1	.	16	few	CASSFLKDGSYNEQFF	TGTGCCAGCAGTTTCCTAAAGGACGGCTCCTACAATGAGCAGTTCTTC
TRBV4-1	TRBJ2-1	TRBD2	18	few	CASRPGTSGVKIYNEQFF	TGCGCCAGCAGACCAGGGACTAGCGGGGTCAAGATCTACAATGAGCAGTTCTTC
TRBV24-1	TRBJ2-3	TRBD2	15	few	CATSDPGTRPDTQYF	TGTGCCACCAGTGACCCCGGGACTAGGCCAGATACGCAGTATTTT
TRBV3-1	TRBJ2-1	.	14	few	CASSQDHPTRRQFF	TGTGCCAGCAGCCAAGATCACCCCACTAGGAGGCAGTTCTTC
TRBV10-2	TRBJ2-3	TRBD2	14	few	CASVAGGYTDTQYF	TGCGCCAGTGTAGCGGGGGGATACACAGATACGCAGTATTTT
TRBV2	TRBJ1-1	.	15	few	CASSDLGFPNTEAFF	TGTGCCAGCAGTGATCTGGGCTTCCCGAACACTGAAGCTTTCTTT
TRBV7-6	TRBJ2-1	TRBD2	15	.	CASSVGTSGSNEQFF	TGTGCCAGCAGCGTTGGGACTAGCGGGAGCAATGAGCAGTTCTTC
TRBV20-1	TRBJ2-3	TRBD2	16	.	CSAEGLAGGGIDTQYF	TGCAGTGCCGAAGGACTAGCGGGGGGCGGTATAGATACGCAGTATTTT
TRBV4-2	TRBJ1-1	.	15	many	CASSQESTTNTEAFF	TGTGCCAGCAGCCAAGAAAGTACAACGAACACTGAAGCTTTCTTT
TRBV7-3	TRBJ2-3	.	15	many	CASSLTGGFTDTQYF	TGTGCCAGCAGCTTAACGGGGGGCTTCACAGATACGCAGTATTTT
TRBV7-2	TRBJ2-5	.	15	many	CASSLEGRSQETQYF	TGTGCCAGCAGCTTAGAAGGAAGGAGCCAAGAGACCCAGTACTTC
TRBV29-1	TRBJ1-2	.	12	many	CSGYTGSLGYTF	TGCAGCGGATATACCGGGTCCCTTGGCTACACCTTC
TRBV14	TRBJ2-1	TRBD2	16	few	CASSPSGGALDNEQFF	TGTGCCAGCAGCCCCAGCGGGGGAGCGCTCGACAATGAGCAGTTCTTC
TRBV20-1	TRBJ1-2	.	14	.	CSAILKGGNYGYTF	TGCAGTGCTATCCTAAAAGGGGGGAACTATGGCTACACCTTC
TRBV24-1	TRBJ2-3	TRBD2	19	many	CATSDRARTSAPFLDTQYF	TGTGCCACCAGTGATAGAGCCCGAACTAGCGCTCCTTTCTTAGATACGCAGTATTTT
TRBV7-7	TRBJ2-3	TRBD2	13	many	CASRQREGATQYF	TGTGCTAGCAGGCAGCGGGAGGGAGCTACGCAGTATTTT
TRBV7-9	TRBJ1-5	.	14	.	CASSPSGGNQPQHF	TGTGCCAGCAGCCCTTCTGGCGGTAATCAGCCCCAGCATTTT
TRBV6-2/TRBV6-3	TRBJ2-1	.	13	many	CAIRQGGLHEQFF	TGTGCCATACGACAGGGAGGGTTGCATGAGCAGTTCTTC
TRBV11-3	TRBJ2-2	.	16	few	CASSVSPGGVTGELFF	TGTGCCAGCAGCGTATCTCCTGGGGGCGTCACCGGGGAGCTGTTTTTT
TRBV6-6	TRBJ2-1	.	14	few	CASTKTGPYNEQFF	TGTGCCAGCACCAAAACGGGACCTTACAATGAGCAGTTCTTC
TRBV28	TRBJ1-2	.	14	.	CASSSNRRIYGYTF	TGTGCCAGCAGTTCCAACAGGCGAATCTATGGCTACACCTTC
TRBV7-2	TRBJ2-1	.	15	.	CASSLGWGPYNEQFF	TGTGCCAGCAGCTTAGGCTGGGGCCCCTACAATGAGCAGTTCTTC
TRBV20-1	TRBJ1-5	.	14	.	CSARGGLSNQPQHF	TGCAGTGCTAGAGGAGGTCTCAGCAATCAGCCCCAGCATTTT
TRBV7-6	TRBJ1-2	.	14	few	CASSLDVGVYGYTF	TGTGCCAGCAGCTTAGATGTCGGAGTCTATGGCTACACCTTC
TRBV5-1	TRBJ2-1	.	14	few	CASSLAGQNNEQFF	TGCGCCAGCAGCTTGGCCGGGCAGAACAATGAGCAGTTCTTC
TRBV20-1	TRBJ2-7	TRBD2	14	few	CSAIKRGLPYEQYF	TGCAGTGCCATCAAGCGGGGGCTTCCCTACGAGCAGTACTTC
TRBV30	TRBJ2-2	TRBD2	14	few	CAWRRTSGSGELFF	TGTGCCTGGAGGCGGACTAGCGGGAGTGGGGAGCTGTTTTTT
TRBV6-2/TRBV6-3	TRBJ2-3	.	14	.	CASSPQGGGDTQYF	TGTGCCAGCAGTCCCCAGGGTGGTGGGGATACGCAGTATTTT
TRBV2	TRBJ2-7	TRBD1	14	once	CASRWTGNRYEQYF	TGTGCCAGCCGATGGACAGGGAACCGCTACGAGCAGTACTTC
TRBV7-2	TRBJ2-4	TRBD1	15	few	CASSPRDRSKNIQYF	TGTGCCAGCAGCCCCCGGGACAGGTCCAAAAACATTCAGTACTTC
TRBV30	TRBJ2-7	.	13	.	CAFSPGRNYEQYF	TGTGCCTTTTCCCCGGGACGGAACTACGAGCAGTACTTC
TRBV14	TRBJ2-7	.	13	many	CASSRYGPYEQYF	TGTGCCAGCAGCCGCTATGGTCCCTACGAGCAGTACTTC
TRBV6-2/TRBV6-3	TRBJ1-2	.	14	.	CASHPLVGNYGYTF	TGTGCCAGCCACCCGCTTGTGGGTAACTATGGCTACACCTTC
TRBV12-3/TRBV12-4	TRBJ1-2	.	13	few	CASNSRESYGYTF	TGTGCCAGCAATTCCAGGGAAAGCTATGGCTACACCTTC
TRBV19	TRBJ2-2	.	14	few	CASSASGATGELFF	TGTGCCAGTAGTGCCTCAGGGGCCACCGGGGAGCTGTTTTTT
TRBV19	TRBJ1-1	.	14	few	CASSIRGINTEAFF	TGTGCCAGTAGTATTCGGGGCATCAACACTGAAGCTTTCTTT
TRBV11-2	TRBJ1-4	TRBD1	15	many	CASSPRTGKGEKLFF	TGTGCCAGCAGCCCAAGGACAGGGAAAGGTGAAAAACTGTTTTTT
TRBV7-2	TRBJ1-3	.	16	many	CASSLDVGRSGNTIYF	TGTGCCAGCAGCTTAGATGTCGGGCGTTCTGGAAACACCATATATTTT
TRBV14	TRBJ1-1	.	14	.	CASSRAGMNTEAFF	TGTGCCAGCAGCCGCGCAGGGATGAACACTGAAGCTTTCTTT
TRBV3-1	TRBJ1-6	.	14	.	CASSHYLLNSPLHF	TGTGCCAGCAGCCATTATCTACTTAATTCACCCCTCCACTTT
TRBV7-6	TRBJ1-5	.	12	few	CASSLGGEPQHF	TGTGCCAGCAGCTTAGGTGGGGAGCCCCAGCATTTT
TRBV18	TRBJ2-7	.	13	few	CASSPGPAYEQYF	TGTGCCAGCTCACCCGGACCGGCCTACGAGCAGTACTTC
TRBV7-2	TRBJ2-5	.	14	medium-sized	CASSQHWGQETQYF	TGTGCCAGCAGCCAACACTGGGGCCAGGAGACCCAGTACTTC